Given below is one T cell receptor (beta chain) in context. CDR1 and CDR2 (germline): LNHDA, SQIVND (reference sequence). The CDR3 extends over 15 amino acids. The V gene end was trimmed by 2 bases and the J gene end by 8 bases; junction bases not matched to a gene: 8. This record belongs to a study of cytomegalovirus exposure and HLA in healthy donors. The primer mix had 60 Vbeta and 13 Jbeta primers. TCRdb's copy holds only in-frame clones and misses some; the assay was immunoSEQ multiplex PCR. The data show approximately 150,000 clones, about two thirds seen once. The receptor was derived from a man under 40 in good health and CMV-seropositive. The rearrangement links TRBV19 to TRBJ2-1; TRBD1 agrees at 8 bases. Input material: PBMCs. The CDR3 nucleotides are TGTGCCAGTAGTATATCTGGGACAGGTTTCTATGAGCAGTTCTTC. This codes for CASSISGTGFYEQFF.